This paragraph covers one T cell receptor (beta chain) sequence. The sample originates from a study of T cells and Merkel cell carcinoma outcomes. Using immunoSEQ multiplex PCR, the repertoire was profiled, and TCRdb retains in-frame clones only, with some absent. The data contain some 15,000 clones, 80% to 90% of them singletons. This CDR3 comprises 15 residues. V dropped 1 base and J dropped 8; count of bases not matched to a gene: 6. CDR1 is ENHRY, CDR2 SYGVKD, per germline. This clonotype was sampled from a human donor with Merkel cell carcinoma. The chain combines TRBV10-3 with TRBJ1-4; 8 bases agree with TRBD1. Sequences were obtained from tumor tissue from Merkel cell carcinoma. The CDR3 loop is CAISELQGAQEKLFF. The CDR3 DNA reads TGTGCCATCAGTGAGTTGCAGGGGGCACAAGAAAAACTGTTTTTT.